The 25 T cell receptor beta chains given below trace back to one sample, sequenced in a study of blood T cell repertoires in COVID-19. Method: immunoSEQ multiplex PCR; TCRdb's copy keeps in-frame clones and lacks some. The sample lists about 120,000 clones, around three quarters seen once, with roughly 7.5% in the top ten. Sequenced input: peripheral blood. These receptors were collected from a woman in her sixties or seventies with acute or convalescent COVID-19.

V gene TRBV20-1 combines with J gene TRBJ2-1; a weak D match, TRBD1 (5 bases). The CDR3 has 11 residues. Trimming removed 4 bases from V and 9 bases from J, with 10 bases in between. CDR1 is DFQATT and CDR2 is SNEGSKA in the germline V gene (reference sequence). The CDR3 region is CSAKEGVEQFF. The CDR3 bases are TGCAGTGCTAAGGAAGGGGTTGAGCAGTTCTTC.

The chain links TRBV10-3 to TRBJ1-3; 7 positions match TRBD1. Germline V CDR1 and CDR2: ENHRY, SYGVKD. The CDR3 covers 15 residues. Germline trimming cut 9 bases from V and 0 bases from J; bases unmatched to any gene: 8. The CDR3, as DNA: TGTGCCATTAACAGGGGCCAGAACTCTGGAAACACCATATATTTT. It is translated as CAINRGQNSGNTIYF.

The gene calls are TRBV6-4 and TRBJ2-1; TRBD1 is a possible D gene (7 bases). The V and J ends lost 2 bases and 7 bases respectively, with 18 bases between them. The CDR3 extends over 16 amino acids. Germline lookup yields CDR1 MRHNA and CDR2 SNTAGT. The CDR3 nucleotides are TGTGCCAGCAGTGACCAGGGGGGCAGGGGCCGGAATGAGCAGTTCTTC. Its protein is CASSDQGGRGRNEQFF.

The V and J genes are TRBV29-1 and TRBJ2-4; D might be TRBD2 (5 bases). The V end was cut by 6 bases, the J end by 0 bases, with 9 bases between. This CDR3 contains 13 residues. Per germline, CDR1 SQVTM and CDR2 ANQGSEA. The CDR3 bases are TGCAGCGTGGGAGAATTAGCCAAAAACATTCAGTACTTC. Protein product: CSVGELAKNIQYF.

V is TRBV6-1 and J is TRBJ1-4; D unresolved. This CDR3 is 12 amino acids long. Trimming shortened V by 0 bases and J by 16 bases, and 12 bases separated the two germline ends. The V gene's germline CDR1 is MNHNS and CDR2 SASEGT. The CDR3 sequence is CASSEAMGEEFF. In DNA form, the CDR3 reads TGTGCCAGCAGTGAAGCGATGGGAGAGGAGTTTTTT.

The rearrangement uses TRBV5-1 and TRBJ2-1; TRBD2 matches 8 bases. The V segment lost 5 bases and the J segment 4 bases; nucleotides outside the gene matches: 8. The V gene's germline CDR1 is SGHRS and CDR2 YFSETQ. The CDR3 runs to 15 residues. The CDR3 coding sequence is TGCGCCAGCAGATCTGACGGGGGGGCGTACAATGAGCAGTTCTTC. Protein product: CASRSDGGAYNEQFF.

This chain connects TRBV5-1 to TRBJ2-5; maybe TRBD2 (5 bases). The CDR3 is 15 residues long. The germline V and J ends were trimmed by 4 bases and 4 bases, with 17 bases remaining between them. Germline V gene data show CDR1 as SGHRS and CDR2 as YFSETQ. Written as DNA, the CDR3 is TGCGCCAGCAGCAATGGACCGGGGATAGGAGAGACCCAGTACTTC. This encodes CASSNGPGIGETQYF. Full variable domain (rest looked up from reference TRBV5-1 and TRBJ2-5): KAGVTQTPRYLIKTRGQQVTLSCSPISGHRSVSWYQQTPGQGLQFLFEYFSETQRNKGNFPGRFSGRQFSNSRSEMNVSTLELGDSALYLCASSNGPGIGETQYFGPGTRLLVL.

Turning to this clone: Germline and junction disagree at one end, which may indicate a read error. The chain carries TRBV28 and TRBJ1-1; a weak D match, TRBD1 (5 bases). The CDR3 covers 15 residues. The germline V gene encodes CDR1 MDHEN and CDR2 SYDVKM. The CDR3 DNA reads as TGTGCCAGCAGTTCATTGGGGGGAGCGGACACTGGAGCTTTCTTT. The encoded protein is CASSSLGGADTGAFF.

This sequence joins TRBV18 and TRBJ2-6; D is unresolved. The CDR3 loop spans 15 amino acids. V was trimmed by 0 bases and J by 0 bases, leaving 3 bases between them. Germline CDR1 and CDR2: KGHSH and LQKENI. For the CDR3, the DNA is TGTGCCAGCTCACCACCCAGCTCTGGGGCCAACGTCCTGACTTTC. This codes for CASSPPSSGANVLTF.

This clone was picked up one time. The J gene is TRBJ2-1, the V gene TRBV10-1, with 16 nucleotides matching TRBD2. J gave up 4 bases and V 4 bases, and 7 bases lay outside the gene matches. Germline assignment: CDR1 WNHNN and CDR2 SYGVQD (reference sequence). The CDR3 is made up of 18 amino acids. In DNA form, the CDR3 reads TGCGCCAGCAGTGGGACTGAGGGACTAGCGGGGGGGTACAATGAGCAGTTCTTC. As protein: CASSGTEGLAGGYNEQFF.

The chain joins TRBV6-1 to TRBJ1-2; 9 bases map to TRBD1. The CDR3 has 14 residues. V shed 2 bases, J shed 8 bases, and the junction held 6 bases outside the gene matches. In germline, CDR1 is MNHNS, CDR2 SASEGT. The CDR3 loop reads CASSERQGVDGYTF. In nucleotides, the CDR3 is TGTGCCAGCAGTGAAAGACAGGGGGTCGACGGCTACACCTTC.

This clone has a single count. The chain recombines TRBV2 with TRBJ2-5; tentative D call: TRBD1 (6 bases). Trimming took off 6 bases at V and 4 bases at J, with 12 bases between the two ends. The germline gives CDR1 SNHLY, CDR2 FYNNEI. This CDR3 comprises 13 residues. The CDR3: CASSLGGPETQYF. In nucleotides, the CDR3 is TGTGCCAGCAGCTTAGGGGGTCCAGAGACCCAGTACTTC.

The chain employs TRBV2 and TRBJ1-2; D remains unclear. Deletions cut 5 bases from V and 3 bases from J, with 16 bases between. The CDR3 spans 15 residues. Germline V gene data show CDR1 as SNHLY and CDR2 as FYNNEI. For the CDR3, the DNA is TGTGCCAGCAGTTATAAGGTACGACATGACTATGGCTACACCTTC. It is translated as CASSYKVRHDYGYTF.

This clone was seen only a few times. This sequence joins TRBV6-1 and TRBJ1-5; 8 bases agree with TRBD1. The trim removed 1 base at V and 7 bases at J, leaving 6 bases unmatched. CDR3 length: 15 residues. Germline CDR1 MNHNS, CDR2 SASEGT. CDR3 loop: CASSEGTGPRQPQHF. The CDR3 DNA reads as TGTGCCAGCAGTGAAGGGACAGGGCCTAGGCAGCCCCAGCATTTT.

The J gene is TRBJ2-2, the V gene TRBV7-2; no firm D call. Looked up from germline, CDR1 is SGHTA and CDR2 is FQGNSA. Trimming stripped 5 bases from V and 1 base from J, with 2 bases between. The CDR3 consists of 12 residues. The CDR3 reads CASSLNTGELFF. The CDR3 nucleotides read TGTGCCAGCAGCCTGAACACCGGGGAGCTGTTTTTT.

As DNA, the CDR3 is TGTGCCAGCAGTCCCCTACAGGGGGCTAACTATGGCTACACCTTC. This codes for CASSPLQGANYGYTF. The chain couples TRBV6-5 to TRBJ1-2; TRBD1 aligns across 8 bases. Unmatched junction bases numbered 5, after V lost 5 bases and J lost 0 bases. The CDR3 totals 15 residues. Germline CDR1 and CDR2: MNHEY and SVGAGI.

The genes are TRBV29-1 and TRBJ1-1; tentatively, D is TRBD1 (6 bases). Looked up from germline, CDR1 is SQVTM and CDR2 is ANQGSEA. The CDR3 contains 13 residues. The ends were cut back, 4 bases at V and 6 bases at J, with 15 bases in the middle. The CDR3 protein is CSVANRDGSEAFF. The CDR3 coding sequence is TGCAGCGTTGCTAACAGGGATGGCTCTGAAGCTTTCTTT.

This chain uses TRBV14 with TRBJ2-7, with D tentatively TRBD2 (5 bases). V shed 2 bases and J shed 2 bases, with 22 bases lying between them. The length of the CDR3 is 18 residues. Germline values: CDR1 SGHDN, CDR2 FVKESK. The CDR3 spells CASSQRWAGVFGTYEQYF. In DNA, the CDR3 is TGTGCCAGCAGCCAACGGTGGGCAGGCGTTTTCGGGACCTACGAGCAGTACTTC.

The chain recombines TRBV4-3 with TRBJ1-4; a possible D gene is TRBD1 (6 bases). The V and J ends lost 0 bases and 8 bases respectively, with 7 bases between them. Germline values: CDR1 LGHNA, CDR2 YSLEER. This CDR3 has 13 amino acids. Here the CDR3 reads CASSQDRGEKLFF. The CDR3 DNA is TGCGCCAGCAGCCAAGACAGGGGAGAAAAACTGTTTTTT.

The genes are TRBV5-5 and TRBJ2-5, with D possibly being TRBD2 (6 bases). Germline loops: CDR1 SGHKS, CDR2 YYEKEE (reference sequence). The CDR3 has 14 amino acids. V gave up 2 bases and J gave up 0 bases, with 8 bases separating them. The CDR3 DNA sequence: TGTGCCAGCAGCTTCGGAGGGTACCAAGAGACCCAGTACTTC. Its translation is CASSFGGYQETQYF.

A single count supports this clone. The V gene is TRBV3-1 (or the pseudogene TRBV3-2), the J gene TRBJ2-7; D gene unclear. The V and J ends lost 4 bases and 2 bases respectively, with 12 bases between them. The CDR3 sequence is 14 residues long. Looked up from germline, CDR1 is LGHDT and CDR2 is YNNKEL (reference sequence). The CDR3 here is CASSPHQATYEQYF. The CDR3 DNA reads as TGTGCCAGCAGCCCCCATCAGGCTACCTACGAGCAGTACTTC.

This sequence joins TRBV7-2 and TRBJ1-3; D possibly corresponds to TRBD1 (5 bases). The CDR3 extends over 16 amino acids. CDR1 and CDR2 from the germline V gene are SGHTA and FQGNSA. The V end was cut by 5 bases, the J end by 0 bases, with 14 bases between. CDR3 sequence: CASSPRRGGSGNTIYF. The CDR3 DNA reads TGTGCCAGCAGCCCCCGACGGGGGGGCTCTGGAAACACCATATATTTT.

J is TRBJ2-3 and V is TRBV28, with TRBD1 as a possible D gene (6 bases). The V end was cut by 6 bases, the J end by 2 bases, with 12 bases between. The CDR3 contains 14 residues. Germline CDR1 is MDHEN and CDR2 is SYDVKM. CDR3 DNA sequence: TGTGCCAGCAGACGACAGGTACTCACAGATACGCAGTATTTT. Translated, it gives CASRRQVLTDTQYF.

The gene calls are TRBV3-1 (or the pseudogene TRBV3-2) and TRBJ2-5; 12 bases match TRBD2. Trimming took 4 bases from V and 2 from J; bases not matched to a gene: 2. CDR1 LGHDT and CDR2 YNNKEL come from the germline V gene (reference sequence). The CDR3 contains 15 residues. The CDR3: CASSRTSGKQETQYF. For the CDR3, the DNA is TGTGCCAGCAGCCGGACTAGCGGGAAACAAGAGACCCAGTACTTC.

The V gene is TRBV6-2 or TRBV6-3, the J gene TRBJ1-2, with 7 bases that match TRBD1. J gave up 0 bases and V 0 bases, and 7 bases lay outside the gene matches. The CDR3 spans 17 residues. The germline gives CDR1 MNHEY, CDR2 SVGEGT. CDR3 DNA sequence: TGTGCCAGCAGTTACTCGCTTTCGGGGACAGCTAACTATGGCTACACCTTC. Protein product: CASSYSLSGTANYGYTF.